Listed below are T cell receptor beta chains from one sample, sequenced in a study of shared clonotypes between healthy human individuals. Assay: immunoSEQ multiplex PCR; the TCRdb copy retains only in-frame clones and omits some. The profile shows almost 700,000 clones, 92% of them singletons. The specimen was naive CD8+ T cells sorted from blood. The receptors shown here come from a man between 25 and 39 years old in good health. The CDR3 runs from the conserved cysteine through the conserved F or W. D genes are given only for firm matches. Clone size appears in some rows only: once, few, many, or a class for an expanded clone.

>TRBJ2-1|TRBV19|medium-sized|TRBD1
TGTGCCAGTAGTATCGTGGGACAGGGAGGGGACGAGCAGTTCTTC
CASSIVGQGGDEQFF
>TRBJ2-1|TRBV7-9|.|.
TGTGCCAGCAGAAAACACAGGGTCGGTGGGCAGTTCTTC
CASRKHRVGGQFF
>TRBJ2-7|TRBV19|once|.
TGTGCCACCAAGGCAGGGTTAGGGCCCTACGAGCAGTACTTC
CATKAGLGPYEQYF
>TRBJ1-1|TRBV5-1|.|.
TGCGCCAGCAGCTTGTGGGCAGACACGGACACTGAAGCTTTCTTT
CASSLWADTDTEAFF
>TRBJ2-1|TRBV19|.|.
TGTGCCAGTGCCGGACAGAACTCCTACAATGAGCAGTTCTTC
CASAGQNSYNEQFF
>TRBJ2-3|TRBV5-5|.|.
TGTGCCAGCAGATCTAGCCGGGAAAACACACGCACAGATACGCAGTATTTT
CASRSSRENTRTDTQYF
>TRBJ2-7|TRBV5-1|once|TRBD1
TGCGCCAGCAGCGCGGGGACAGGAACCTACGAGCAGTACTTC
CASSAGTGTYEQYF
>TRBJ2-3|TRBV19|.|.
TGTGCTAGTAGTATTTGGTACACAGATACGCAGTATTTT
CASSIWYTDTQYF
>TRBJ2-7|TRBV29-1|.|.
TGCAGCGTCGCTAGAACCCTGCACAGCTACGAGCAGTACTTC
CSVARTLHSYEQYF
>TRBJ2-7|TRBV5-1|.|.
TGCGCCAGCAGCTGGGGGACAAACTCCTACGAGCAGTACTTC
CASSWGTNSYEQYF
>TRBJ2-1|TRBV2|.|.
TGTGCCAGCAGTGATGGAGCGGTTAAGTATTACAATGAGCAGTTCTTC
CASSDGAVKYYNEQFF
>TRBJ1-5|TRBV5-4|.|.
TGTGCCAGCAGCAATGCAGGGGGCAATCAGCCCCAGCATTTT
CASSNAGGNQPQHF
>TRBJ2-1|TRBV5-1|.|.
TGCGCCAGCAGCTTGGAGGACAGACTCAATGAGCAGTTCTTC
CASSLEDRLNEQFF
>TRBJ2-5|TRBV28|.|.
TGTGCCAGCAGTTTTCGGGAGACCCAGTACTTC
CASSFRETQYF
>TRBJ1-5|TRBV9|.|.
TGTGCCAGCAGCGTGGGGGAAGGCAATCAGCCCCAGCATTTT
CASSVGEGNQPQHF
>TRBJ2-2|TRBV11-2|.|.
TGTGCCAGCAGCTTACTCCACGGGCCAAAGCACACCGGGGAGCTGTTTTTT
CASSLLHGPKHTGELFF
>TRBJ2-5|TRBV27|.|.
TGTGCCAGCAGTCCGAGTGGGTACCAAGAGACCCAGTACTTC
CASSPSGYQETQYF
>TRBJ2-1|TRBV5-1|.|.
TGCGCCAGCAGCTTGAAGGTGTCGGGAAACTCCTACAATGAGCAGTTCTTC
CASSLKVSGNSYNEQFF
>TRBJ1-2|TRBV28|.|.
TGTGCCAGCAGGGGAGGACGGCTGGATTTTTATGGCTACACCTTC
CASRGGRLDFYGYTF
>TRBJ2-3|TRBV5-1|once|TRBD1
TGCGCCAGCAGCTCCCCCATGGGATGGACAGGGGCGGATACGCAGTATTTT
CASSSPMGWTGADTQYF
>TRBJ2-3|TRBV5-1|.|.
TGCGCCAGCAGCTTGCAGGGGACAGATACGCAGTATTTT
CASSLQGTDTQYF